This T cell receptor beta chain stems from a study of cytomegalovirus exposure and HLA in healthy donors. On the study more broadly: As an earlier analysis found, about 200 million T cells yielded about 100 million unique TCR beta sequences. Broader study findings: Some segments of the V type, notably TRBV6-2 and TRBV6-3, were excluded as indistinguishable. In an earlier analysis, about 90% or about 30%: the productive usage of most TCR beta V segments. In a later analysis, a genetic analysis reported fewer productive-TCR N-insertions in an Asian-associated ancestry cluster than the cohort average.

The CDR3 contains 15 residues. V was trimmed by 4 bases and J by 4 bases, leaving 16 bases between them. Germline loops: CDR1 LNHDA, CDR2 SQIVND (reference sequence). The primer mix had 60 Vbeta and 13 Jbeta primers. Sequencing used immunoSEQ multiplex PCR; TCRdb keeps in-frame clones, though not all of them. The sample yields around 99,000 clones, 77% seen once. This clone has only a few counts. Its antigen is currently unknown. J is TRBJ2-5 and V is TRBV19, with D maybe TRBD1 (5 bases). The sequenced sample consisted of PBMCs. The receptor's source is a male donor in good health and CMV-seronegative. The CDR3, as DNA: TGTGCCAGTAGTACCGGCTGGGGCGATCGAGAGACCCAGTACTTC. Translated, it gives CASSTGWGDRETQYF.